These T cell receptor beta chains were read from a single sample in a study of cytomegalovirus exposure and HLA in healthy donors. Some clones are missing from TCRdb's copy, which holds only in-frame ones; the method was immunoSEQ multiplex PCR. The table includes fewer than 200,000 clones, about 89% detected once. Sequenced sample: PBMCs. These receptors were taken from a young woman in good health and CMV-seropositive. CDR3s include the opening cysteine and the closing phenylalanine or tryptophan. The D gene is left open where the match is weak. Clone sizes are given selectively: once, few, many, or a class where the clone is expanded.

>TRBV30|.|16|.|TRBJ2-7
TGTGCCTGGAGCAGGGTGGACAAACGATTACCCTACGAGCAGTACTTC
CAWSRVDKRLPYEQYF
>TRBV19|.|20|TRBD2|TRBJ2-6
TGTGCCAGCCAAAGGTGGTCTAGCGGGAGGGGGGTAGGAGGGGCCAACGTCCTGACTTTC
CASQRWSSGRGVGGANVLTF
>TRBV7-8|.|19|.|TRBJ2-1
TGTGCCAGCAGCCGCCTCAGGGTACCCAAACCAGGCTCCTACAATGAGCAGTTCTTC
CASSRLRVPKPGSYNEQFF
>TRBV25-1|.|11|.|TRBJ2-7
TGTGCCAGCAGTCGCAGCTACGAGCAGTACTTC
CASSRSYEQYF
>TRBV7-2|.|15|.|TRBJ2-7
TGTGCCAGCAGCTTAGACGGCAGGGCGGCGCGAGAGCAGTACTTC
CASSLDGRAAREQYF
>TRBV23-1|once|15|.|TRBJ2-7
TGCGCCAGCAGTCGTTCCTGCGTCTCTTACTACGAGCAGTACTTC
CASSRSCVSYYEQYF
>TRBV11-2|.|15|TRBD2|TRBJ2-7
TGTGCCAGCAGGAATACCGGGACTAGCTCCTACGAGCAGTACTTC
CASRNTGTSSYEQYF
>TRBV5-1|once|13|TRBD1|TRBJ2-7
TGCGCCAGCACCCCCGACAGGGAATACGAGCAGTACTTC
CASTPDREYEQYF
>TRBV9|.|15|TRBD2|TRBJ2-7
TGTGCCAGCAGCGTACTAGCGGGAGGGTTCGACGAGCAGTACTTC
CASSVLAGGFDEQYF
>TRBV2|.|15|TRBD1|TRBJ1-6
TGTGCCAGCAGTGAAGAAGGGGGACAGACCCAGCCCCTCCACTTT
CASSEEGGQTQPLHF
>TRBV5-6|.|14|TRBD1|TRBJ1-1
TGTGCCAGCAGCTCGCTGGGACAGGCAGTCGAAGCTTTCTTT
CASSSLGQAVEAFF
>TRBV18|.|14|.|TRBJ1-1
TGTGCCAGCTCACCTAATACAGGGTTCACTGAAGCTTTCTTT
CASSPNTGFTEAFF
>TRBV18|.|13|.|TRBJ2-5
TGTGCCAGCTCACCACAAGCGAAAGAGACCCAGTACTTC
CASSPQAKETQYF
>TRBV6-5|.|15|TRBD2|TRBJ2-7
TGTGCCAGCAGTTACGCTAGCGGGAGCTCCTACGAGCAGTACTTC
CASSYASGSSYEQYF
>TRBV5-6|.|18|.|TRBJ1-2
TGTGCCAGCAGCCTTCTTTTTACACTCTCTCGGGAGAACTATGGCTACACCTTC
CASSLLFTLSRENYGYTF
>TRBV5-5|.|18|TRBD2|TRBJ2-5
TGTGCCAGCAGCCCCGGACTCCTGGTTGCGGGGGGCGAAGAGACCCAGTACTTC
CASSPGLLVAGGEETQYF
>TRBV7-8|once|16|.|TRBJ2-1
TGTGCCAGCAGCTTAGGACCCCCCGGGGTCTACAATGAGCAGTTCTTC
CASSLGPPGVYNEQFF
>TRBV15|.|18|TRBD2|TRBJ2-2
TGTGCCACCAGCAGAGAAGCGGGAGGGCTGAGGGACACCGGGGAGCTGTTTTTT
CATSREAGGLRDTGELFF
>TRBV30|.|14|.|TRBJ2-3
TGTGCCTGGAGTTTAGGCGGGGGCACAGATACGCAGTATTTT
CAWSLGGGTDTQYF
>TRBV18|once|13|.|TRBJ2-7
TGTGCCAGCTCACCACCGGACTTCGGCGAGCAGTACTTC
CASSPPDFGEQYF
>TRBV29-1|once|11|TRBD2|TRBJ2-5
TGCAGCGTTGCCGACGGGGGGGCGAAGTACTTC
CSVADGGAKYF
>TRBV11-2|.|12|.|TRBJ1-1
TGTGCCAGCAGAGGCGGGGAGGCTGAAGCTTTCTTT
CASRGGEAEAFF
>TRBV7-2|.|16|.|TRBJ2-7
TGTGCCAGCAGCTCCCCGGGAGAAGAAGAAGACTACGAGCAGTACTTC
CASSSPGEEEDYEQYF
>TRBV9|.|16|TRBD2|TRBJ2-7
TGTGCCAGCAGCCATCATAAGAGCGGGGGGGCCCACGAGCAGTACTTC
CASSHHKSGGAHEQYF
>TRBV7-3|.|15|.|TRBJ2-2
TGTGCCAGCAGCCAGACGGGGGGCCGAACCGGGGAGCTGTTTTTT
CASSQTGGRTGELFF
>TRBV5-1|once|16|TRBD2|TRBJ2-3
TGCGCCAGCAGTCGCGGAGCGGGAGGAAGCACAGATACGCAGTATTTT
CASSRGAGGSTDTQYF
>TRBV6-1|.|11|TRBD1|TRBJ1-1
TGTGCCTCCGGACAGGGAGGCCCGGCTTTCTTT
CASGQGGPAFF
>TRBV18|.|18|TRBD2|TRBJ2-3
TGTGCCAGCTCACCAAGTATCTCCCTAGCGGGAGCCACAGATACGCAGTATTTT
CASSPSISLAGATDTQYF
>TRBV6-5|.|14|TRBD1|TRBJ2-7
TGTGCCAGCAGTTACACCGGGACAGGGGACGAGCAGTACTTC
CASSYTGTGDEQYF
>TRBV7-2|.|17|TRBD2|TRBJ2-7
TGTGCCAGCAGCTTAACCCGTAGGGGCGGGAGGTTCTACGAGCAGTACTTC
CASSLTRRGGRFYEQYF
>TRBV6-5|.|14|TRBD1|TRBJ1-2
TGTGCCAGCAGTTACAGGGGGCCTGGCTATGGCTACACCTTC
CASSYRGPGYGYTF
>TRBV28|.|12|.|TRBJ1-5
TGTGCCAGCAGCCGCCCAGGACAGCCCCAGCATTTT
CASSRPGQPQHF
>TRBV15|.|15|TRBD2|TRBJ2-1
TGTGCCACCAGCAGCGGGACTAGCGACTACAATGAGCAGTTCTTC
CATSSGTSDYNEQFF
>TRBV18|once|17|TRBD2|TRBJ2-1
TGTGCCAGCTCACCCCTGACTAGCGGGAGGGCTTACAATGAGCAGTTCTTC
CASSPLTSGRAYNEQFF
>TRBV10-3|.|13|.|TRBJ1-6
TGTGCCGCCAACCCGGGAATAGGGTCACCCCTCCACTTT
CAANPGIGSPLHF
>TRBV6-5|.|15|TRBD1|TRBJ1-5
TGTGCCAGCAGACCAGGACAGGGGGTTAATCAGCCCCAGCATTTT
CASRPGQGVNQPQHF
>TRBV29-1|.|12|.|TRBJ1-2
TGCAGCGTTGGGCCAGGCGACTATGGCTACACCTTC
CSVGPGDYGYTF
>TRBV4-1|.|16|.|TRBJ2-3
TGCGCCAGCAGCCAAGTGCTCGGCAGGGAGGCAGATACGCAGTATTTT
CASSQVLGREADTQYF
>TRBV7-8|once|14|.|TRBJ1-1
TGTGCCAGCAGCTTAGTCTCAGAGAACACTGAAGCTTTCTTT
CASSLVSENTEAFF
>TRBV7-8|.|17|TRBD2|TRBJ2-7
TGTGCCAGCAGCTGGGGACTAGCGGGAGGGTCTCTCTACGAGCAGTACTTC
CASSWGLAGGSLYEQYF
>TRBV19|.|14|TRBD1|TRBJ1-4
TGTGCCAGTAGTGTCGGGACAGAGAATGAAAAACTGTTTTTT
CASSVGTENEKLFF
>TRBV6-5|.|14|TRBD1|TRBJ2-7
TGTGCCAGCAGGTCTTTGTCGGACAGGGATGGGCAGTACTTC
CASRSLSDRDGQYF
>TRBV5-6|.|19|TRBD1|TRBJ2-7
TGTGCCAGCAGCCCTATACCGGGACAGGGCGAAAGGGGGTCCTACGAGCAGTACTTC
CASSPIPGQGERGSYEQYF
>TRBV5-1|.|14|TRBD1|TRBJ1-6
TGCGCCAGCAGCCCCGGGACAGGGAGTTCACCCCTCCACTTT
CASSPGTGSSPLHF
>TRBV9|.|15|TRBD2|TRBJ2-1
TGTGCCAGCTCCCAGACTAGCGGGACCTACAATGAGCAGTTCTTC
CASSQTSGTYNEQFF
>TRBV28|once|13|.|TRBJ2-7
TGTGCCAGCAGTTACAGGGAGATCTACGAGCAGTACTTC
CASSYREIYEQYF
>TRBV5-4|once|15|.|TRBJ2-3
TGTGCCAGCAGCTTTTCCCCGACAGGCACAGATACGCAGTATTTT
CASSFSPTGTDTQYF